This entry concerns a single T cell receptor (beta chain). Its antigen is undetermined. This sample stems from a study of T cell responses to AZD1222 COVID-19 vaccine. Germline V gene lookup returns CDR1 LNHDA and CDR2 SQIVND (reference sequence). Trimming shortened V by 6 bases and J by 3 bases, and 12 bases separated the two germline ends. This CDR3 comprises 13 residues. The protocol was immunoSEQ multiplex PCR, while the TCRdb copy is restricted to in-frame clones and leaves out a portion. The profile shows about 52,000 clones, roughly 89% of them singletons. Points from the study as a whole: The study reported that nearly half of spike-specific TCRs target unmutated variant regions. Baseline serostatus was positive in only six AZD1222 recipients. There were vaccine-associated CD4 TCRs across spike, dominant at 160-218 and 743-854. The breadth and depth of Spike-specific TCRs increased once two AZD1222 doses had been given.

This clonotype originated in an adult who received the AZD1222 COVID-19 vaccine. Sequencing used peripheral blood, obtained 28 days after the second AZD1222 dose. The rearrangement uses TRBV19 and TRBJ2-7; D is undetermined. The DNA of the CDR3 is TGTGCCAGTAGCGCAGCGCCACACTACGAGCAGTACTTC. It encodes CASSAAPHYEQYF. Full variable domain (remainder filled in from reference TRBV19 and TRBJ2-7): DGGITQSPKYLFRKEGQNVTLSCEQNLNHDAMYWYRQDPGQGLRLIYYSQIVNDFQKGDIAEGYSVSREKKESFPLTVTSAQKNPTAFYLCASSAAPHYEQYFGPGTRLTVT.